This T cell receptor beta chain comes out of a study of beta chain features in type 1 diabetes. This clone was seen only a few times. The junction departs from the called germline gene at one end, perhaps through a read error. Germline CDR1 reads SSHAT; CDR2 reads FNYEAQ (reference sequence). This CDR3 spans 16 amino acids. The sequenced template was cDNA made from the entire isolated RNA. TCRdb's table, derived via immunoSEQ multiplex PCR, lists solely in-frame clones and lacks some. Of under 250,000 clones in the sample, 11% are singletons; the top ten hold over 1%. The sample consisted of central memory CD4+ T cells from blood. The source of this sequence is a man between 18 and 29 years old in good health. This chain links TRBV7-7 with TRBJ2-3; TRBD2 matches at 12 bases. The CDR3 DNA reads TGTGCTAGCAGCTTGGGAGGGACTAGCGGGACAGATACGCAGTATTTT. It translates to CASSLGGTSGTDTQYF.